This TCR beta chain stems from a study of tumor-infiltrating lymphocytes in primary liver carcinoma. Across the whole study: Those enrolled were patients of both sexes, who were aged 30 to 69 years. Study conclusions and caveats: It was observed that only about 8-24% of the top clones appeared in every one of the five tumor regions. Tumors significantly exceeded blood in top-250-clone fraction (p = 0.039).

From unsorted bulk tissue weighing about 18-30 mg, DNA and RNA were co-extracted. A constant-region primer primed TCR beta cDNA synthesis from 500 ng of total RNA. Slightly modified ARM-PCR with three nested multiplex PCR rounds yielded TCR beta libraries. A C-beta reverse primer and TRBV1-TRBV30 forward primers served in each of the first two PCR rounds, at about 9 cycles apiece. MiXCR, run by TCRdb on the multiplex PCR reads, gives a single entry per CDR3 protein. The sample has around 60,000 distinct CDR3 sequences, over 60% seen once. Germline V CDR1 and CDR2: MNHEY, SVGAGI. This CDR3 has 14 amino acids. J lost 6 bases, V lost 5 bases, and 9 bases had no gene match. Comment on this clonotype: Its specificity is unknown.

Sample: liver tumor tissue from sampling region 4. Noted subset: tumor region T4, right-lateral pole. The clonotype comes from a man aged 35 to 55 with primary liver carcinoma and hepatitis B virus infection. V gene TRBV6-5 combines with J gene TRBJ1-2; 7 nucleotides agree with TRBD1. CDR3 protein: CASSVQGGKDGYTF. CDR3 nucleotide sequence: TGTGCCAGCAGTGTGCAGGGGGGAAAGGATGGCTACACCTTC.